This T cell receptor beta chain is drawn from a study of Graves' ophthalmopathy and Graves' hyperthyroidism. Study-wide results and limits: From stable hyperthyroidism, ophthalmopathy was separated by a 13-signature model with 85% to 90% sensitivity and around 79% specificity. The model's ophthalmopathy progression predictions had around 64% sensitivity and less than 85% specificity.

The study recruited hyperthyroidism patients aged 18 to 65 who were newly diagnosed, under 2 months' duration. Patients were left out if they had other autoimmune diseases, uncontrolled infections, pregnancy or lactation. V was pared by 4 bases and J by 4 bases, with 10 bases of the junction left unmatched. Germline values: CDR1 SGHKS, CDR2 YYEKEE (reference sequence). This CDR3 is built from 16 residues. For repertoire sequencing, the TCR beta CDR3 regions were amplified from RNA transcripts. Second-round multiplex PCR came after a first-round RT-PCR that employed HTBI primers. Each CDR3 protein gets one entry after TCRdb re-called the multiplex PCR reads with MiXCR. The sample has about 500,000 distinct CDR3 sequences, less than 45% seen once. With respect to this clonotype: Antigen unknown.

This receptor was identified in an adult man with Graves' hyperthyroidism. The sequencing input was peripheral blood or thyroid tissue (not recorded which). The chain uses TRBV5-5 and TRBJ1-1; TRBD1 agrees at 10 bases. CDR3 nucleotides: TGTGCCAGCAGCGCGGCCGGGACAGGGGATTCCACTGAAGCTTTCTTT. Protein: CASSAAGTGDSTEAFF.